A single sample gave rise to the 17 T cell receptor beta chains below, sequenced in a study of T-cell memory formation after mild COVID-19. MiXCR was run by TCRdb on the 5' RACE reads, yielding one entry per CDR3 protein. The sample yields roughly 280,000 distinct CDR3 sequences, 7% to 10% seen once. The sequenced sample was PBMCs or a T cell subset sorted from them (not recorded which). The receptors were sampled from a man aged 18-30 years who had mild COVID-19 (a few samples of this study predate the infection). Cell type and time point are not known.

The chain couples TRBV6-4 to TRBJ2-1; no reliable D call. The CDR3 sequence is 15 residues long. Trimming cost V 1 base and J 5 bases, with 12 bases left between them. Germline-derived CDR1 and CDR2 are MRHNA and SNTAGT. The CDR3 DNA reads as TGTGCCAGCAGTGACTTCCCCACGGCTAACAATGAGCAGTTCTTC. As protein: CASSDFPTANNEQFF.

This clonotype came up many times. V is TRBV7-2 and J is TRBJ2-3; D may be TRBD2 (5 bases). This CDR3 is 15 amino acids long. CDR1 is SGHTA, CDR2 FQGNSA, per germline. Trimming pared 5 bases from V and 3 bases from J, leaving 15 bases between. The CDR3 is CASSPAGPSTDTQYF. CDR3 DNA: TGTGCCAGCAGCCCCGCGGGCCCATCAACAGATACGCAGTATTTT.

This clonotype was counted a few times. This chain links TRBV24-1 with TRBJ2-3; D is unresolved. Germline V lookup: CDR1 KGHDR, CDR2 SFDVKD. The CDR3 contains 13 residues. V was trimmed by 5 bases and J by 0 bases, leaving 5 bases between them. DNA for the CDR3: TGTGCCACCAGTGGGGGAAGCACAGATACGCAGTATTTT. Protein: CATSGGSTDTQYF.

There are many counts of this clonotype. The chain joins TRBV7-2 to TRBJ2-5; D is possibly TRBD2 (5 bases). CDR1 SGHTA and CDR2 FQGNSA come from the germline V gene. Trimming shortened V by 5 bases and J by 5 bases, and 18 bases separated the two germline ends. The CDR3 is 15 amino acids. CDR3 loop: CASSPEGLAYETQYF. The CDR3 DNA reads as TGTGCCAGCAGCCCCGAGGGCCTAGCATATGAGACCCAGTACTTC.

This clonotype came up a few times. Possible read error: a much larger clone is one base away. The V call is TRBV5-6, the J call TRBJ1-5; D is ambiguous. V lost 3 bases and J 4 bases, leaving 14 bases between the germline ends. The germline V gene encodes CDR1 SGHDT and CDR2 YYEEEE. The CDR3 totals 15 residues. The CDR3 DNA reads TGTGCCAGCAGCTCGTGGAGTTTATGGAATCAGCCCCAGCATTTT. Its protein is CASSSWSLWNQPQHF.

This clonotype was detected only a few times. The genes are TRBV14 and TRBJ2-5; D call uncertain. This CDR3 comprises 15 residues. CDR1 is SGHDN, CDR2 FVKESK, per germline. V was cut by 0 bases and J by 3 bases, with 11 bases left in between. Here the CDR3 DNA reads TGTGCCAGCAGCCAAGATTTGGTCGCGAAAGAGACCCAGTACTTC. It yields the protein CASSQDLVAKETQYF.

This clonotype was seen more than once but under ten times. The chain couples TRBV6-5 to TRBJ2-3; D remains unclear. Trimming stripped 2 bases from V and 12 bases from J, with 15 bases between. Germline V gene data show CDR1 as MNHEY and CDR2 as SVGAGI. This CDR3 contains 13 residues. The CDR3 loop reads CASSYTPASPQYF. CDR3 coding DNA: TGTGCCAGCAGTTACACCCCGGCTAGTCCCCAGTATTTT.

The V call is TRBV20-1, the J call TRBJ1-6; TRBD1 is a possible D gene (5 bases). The V and J ends lost 3 bases and 8 bases respectively, with 11 bases between them. The CDR3 has 13 residues. Germline lookup yields CDR1 DFQATT and CDR2 SNEGSKA (reference sequence). CDR3 amino acids: CSARIRDHSPLHF. CDR3 bases: TGCAGTGCTAGGATTAGGGACCATTCACCCCTCCACTTT.

The V gene is TRBV4-1, the J gene TRBJ2-2; 9 bases are shared with TRBD2. There are 17 residues in the CDR3. The V and J ends lost 0 bases and 2 bases, in that order; junction bases with no gene match: 4. Looked up from germline, CDR1 is MGHRA and CDR2 is YSYEKL. CDR3 DNA sequence: TGCGCCAGCAGCCAAGAAATAGCGGGGGCCAACACCGGGGAGCTGTTTTTT. It is translated as CASSQEIAGANTGELFF.

The chain has TRBV4-3 and TRBJ2-1; 10 bases agree with TRBD1. Germline V CDR1 and CDR2: LGHNA, YSLEER. The CDR3 covers 16 residues. The ends lost 0 bases at V and 5 bases at J; junction bases unmatched: 4. The CDR3 region has the DNA TGCGCCAGCAGCCAAGATACCGGGACAGGGGACAATGAGCAGTTCTTC. This translates into CASSQDTGTGDNEQFF.

This clonotype was observed many times. V gene TRBV5-1 combines with J gene TRBJ2-3; D is unclear. V lost 3 bases and J 7 bases, leaving 9 bases between the germline ends. This CDR3 region has 12 residues. CDR1 SGHRS and CDR2 YFSETQ come from the germline V gene. The CDR3 sequence is CASSSQGNTQYF. The CDR3 coding sequence is TGCGCCAGCAGCTCCCAAGGCAATACGCAGTATTTT.

In its sample, this clonotype was seen a few times. The J gene is TRBJ1-1, the V gene TRBV6-2 or TRBV6-3; D is unresolved. The CDR3 runs 13 residues. Germline assignment: CDR1 MNHEY and CDR2 SVGEGT. The V end lost 2 bases, the J end lost 5 bases, and 9 bases lay between the germline ends. In DNA form, the CDR3 reads TGTGCCAGCAGTTACGTGACGGTAACTGAAGCTTTCTTT. It specifies CASSYVTVTEAFF.

The chain has TRBV20-1 and TRBJ2-4, with D perhaps matching TRBD2 (5 bases). The V gene's germline CDR1 is DFQATT and CDR2 SNEGSKA (reference sequence). The CDR3 is made up of 12 amino acids. V was cut by 6 bases and J by 9 bases, with 15 bases left in between. The CDR3 DNA reads TGCAGTGCGGGTGGGCTAGCCCTCATTCAGTACTTC. This sequence encodes CSAGGLALIQYF.

In its sample, this clonotype was seen a few times. V and J are TRBV2 and TRBJ2-1; TRBD1 agrees at 10 bases. Trimming took 8 bases from V and 9 from J; bases not matched to a gene: 7. Germline V lookup: CDR1 SNHLY, CDR2 FYNNEI. The CDR3 totals 13 residues. CDR3 nucleotides: TGTGCCAGCCGCCGGGACAGGGGTATTGAGCAGTTCTTC. It yields the protein CASRRDRGIEQFF.

This sequence joins TRBV10-3 and TRBJ2-7; D possibly uses TRBD1 or TRBD2 (5 bases each). The germline gives CDR1 ENHRY, CDR2 SYGVKD. V shed 6 bases and J shed 2 bases, with 20 bases lying between them. This CDR3 contains 16 residues. The CDR3 DNA is TGTGCCATCAGCTTAACTTCCGGGACCGCTACCTACGAGCAGTACTTC. The encoded protein is CAISLTSGTATYEQYF.

A few counts support this clonotype. The chain joins TRBV4-2 to TRBJ2-7; D may be TRBD2 (6 bases). V was cut by 4 bases and J by 0 bases, with 13 bases left in between. The length of the CDR3 is 15 residues. Germline V lookup: CDR1 LGHNA, CDR2 YNFKEQ. The CDR3 bases are TGTGCCAGCAGCCCGGGTGGGGGGAGCTCCTACGAGCAGTACTTC. Its protein is CASSPGGGSSYEQYF.

In its sample, this clonotype was seen many times. The chain carries TRBV18 and TRBJ2-7; TRBD2 matches at 7 bases. The V gene end was trimmed by 2 bases and the J gene end by 3 bases; junction bases not matched to a gene: 10. Germline CDR1 is KGHSH and CDR2 is LQKENI. CDR3 length: 16 residues. The CDR3 protein is CASSPVRGGGSYEQYF. As DNA, the CDR3 is TGTGCCAGCTCACCAGTCCGCGGAGGCGGGAGCTACGAGCAGTACTTC.